The present TCR beta chain was sequenced within a study of T cell repertoires in cytomegalovirus infection. Across the study: Public TCR beta signatures marked donors with CMV infection and the matching HLA.

TCRdb reanalysed the reads using MiXCR and keeps one entry per CDR3 protein. This table holds a few hundred thousand distinct CDR3 sequences, 15% to 20% found once. Findings of the study overall: Cumulative public TCR beta family frequency identified CMV carriers with the relevant HLA. HLA-C-restricted CMV-specific TCR beta clonotypes prevailed in the ex vivo response.

This clonotype was counted ten times or more. The antigen remains undetermined. This receptor was taken from a human donor in good health (CMV status not recorded). Some clones in this sample may be carry-over from other donors' samples. Sample: CD8+ T cells from PBMCs.

The CDR3 here is CASSPLVSSYEQYF. In nucleotides, the CDR3 is TGTGCCAGCAGCCCTCTCGTCTCAAGCTACGAGCAGTACTTC. V usage is TRBV7-6 and J usage is TRBJ2-7, with D uncertain. CDR3 length: 14 residues. The V gene lost 5 bases and the J gene lost 3 bases, with 14 bases spanning the gap. Germline assignment: CDR1 SGHVS and CDR2 FNYEAQ.